These 6 T cell receptor beta chains came from one sample sequenced in a study of vaccination effects on CD4 cells after COVID-19. Expansion with viral peptide pools was applied to antigen-specific CD4+ T cells by the ViraFEST assay prior to sequencing. Culture lasted roughly 9 days before CD4+ T cell isolation. Either the BNT162b2 or mRNA-1273 vaccine was given to participants in two doses. These TCRs are of unknown antigen specificity. TCRdb's table, derived via immunoSEQ multiplex PCR, lists solely in-frame clones and lacks some. This table holds roughly 70,000 clones, roughly 76% found once. This specimen consisted of CD4+ T cells from PBMCs cultured with HCoV-OC43 spike peptides, obtained after COVID-19 vaccination. Subset specified: HCoV-OC43 spike overlapping peptide pool stimulation. Source of these receptors: a human donor who received a COVID-19 vaccine.

The chain couples TRBV18 to TRBJ2-5; D perhaps matches TRBD1 (6 bases). This CDR3 region has 17 residues. V was clipped by 3 bases and J by 0 bases, with 17 bases between them. CDR1 is KGHSH and CDR2 is LQKENI in the germline V gene. For the CDR3, the DNA is TGTGCCAGCTCACCTCAGTTGACAGGATCTCACCAAGAGACCCAGTACTTC. As protein: CASSPQLTGSHQETQYF.

This clone has only a few counts. The V gene is TRBV2, the J gene TRBJ1-2; D is undetermined. The V gene's germline CDR1 is SNHLY and CDR2 FYNNEI. The CDR3 extends over 13 amino acids. Trimming shortened V by 7 bases and J by 5 bases, and 14 bases separated the two germline ends. CDR3 coding DNA: TGTGCCAGCATTGTGACCCTGAGGTATGGCTACACCTTC. Its translation: CASIVTLRYGYTF.

The chain couples TRBV2 to TRBJ1-1; D remains ambiguous. V was cut by 3 bases and J by 10 bases, with 12 bases left in between. The V gene's germline CDR1 is SNHLY and CDR2 FYNNEI. This CDR3 contains 12 residues. CDR3 region: CASSDFTPGAFF. For the CDR3, the DNA is TGTGCCAGCAGTGATTTCACCCCGGGAGCTTTCTTT.

This chain uses TRBV6-6 with TRBJ1-1, with 7 bases matching TRBD1. This CDR3 comprises 14 residues. The germline gives CDR1 MNHNY, CDR2 SVGAGI (reference sequence). The trim removed 2 bases at V and 1 base at J, leaving 1 base unmatched. CDR3 region: CASSYRDRNTEAFF. CDR3 nucleotides: TGTGCCAGCAGTTACCGGGACAGGAACACTGAAGCTTTCTTT.

The CDR3 nucleotides read TGTGCCAGCAGCTTCGTCCCTTCCTACAATGAGCAGTTCTTC. This gives the protein CASSFVPSYNEQFF. The rearrangement links TRBV7-3 to TRBJ2-1; unclear D gene. The germline CDR1 and CDR2 sequences are SGHTA and FQGTGA. CDR3 length: 14 amino acids. The germline V and J ends were trimmed by 3 bases and 1 base, with 7 bases remaining between them.

The chain joins TRBV6-6 to TRBJ1-5; D call uncertain. The CDR3 is 13 amino acids. Germline values: CDR1 MNHNY, CDR2 SVGAGI (reference sequence). Trimming took 9 bases from V and 0 from J, leaving 9 bases between them. The CDR3 coding sequence is TGTGCCAGTAACGATAATAGCAATCAGCCCCAGCATTTT. It translates to CASNDNSNQPQHF.